This T cell receptor (beta chain) was profiled in a study of blood T cell repertoires in COVID-19. For the study at large: Sources were T cells, B-cell-depleted T cells, or PBMCs; the material itself was cDNA or gDNA.

Trimming took off 5 bases at V and 9 bases at J, with 14 bases between the two ends. The CDR3 spans 13 residues. Germline loops: CDR1 LNHDA, CDR2 SQIVND (reference sequence). Assay used: immunoSEQ multiplex PCR; TCRdb lists only in-frame clones, some missing. The repertoire has fewer than 75,000 clones, over 70% of them found once; the top ten carry roughly 3.2%. The sample was peripheral blood. The TCR comes from a man aged 55 to 70 with acute or convalescent COVID-19. The chain uses TRBV19 and TRBJ2-1, with D perhaps matching TRBD2 (6 bases). CDR3 sequence: CASSFAGSIEQFF. Here the CDR3 DNA reads TGTGCCAGTAGTTTCGCCGGGAGTATTGAGCAGTTCTTC.